This TCR beta chain stems from a study of blood T cell repertoires in COVID-19. CDR3 length equals 17 residues. V lost 4 bases to trimming and J lost 2 bases; unmatched junction nucleotides: 6. Looked up from germline, CDR1 is MNHEY and CDR2 is SVGEGT. Method: immunoSEQ multiplex PCR; TCRdb's copy keeps in-frame clones and lacks some. The table records approximately 210,000 clones, about 89% of them present only once. Specimen: peripheral blood. This sequence originates from a woman in her thirties or forties with acute or convalescent COVID-19. The rearrangement uses TRBV6-2 or TRBV6-3 and TRBJ2-6; 9 nucleotides align to TRBD1. The CDR3 protein is CASSSGQGRAGANVLTF. DNA for the CDR3: TGTGCCAGCAGTTCAGGACAGGGGAGGGCTGGGGCCAACGTCCTGACTTTC.